This T cell receptor beta chain was captured by sequencing in a study of chemoradiotherapy in HPV16-positive cancers. Study conclusions and caveats: During treatment, candidate HPV-specific clones and E7-related motifs expanded in tumor.

This clone showed up just once. Its matching antigen is unknown. Sequenced by immunoSEQ multiplex PCR; TCRdb stores in-frame clones only, minus some. The sample includes about 25,000 clones, 90% to 95% of them seen just once. V shed 0 bases, J shed 5 bases, and the junction held 8 bases outside the gene matches. Germline-derived CDR1 and CDR2 are LNHDA and SQIVND (reference sequence). The CDR3 has 16 residues. This sequence was found in a human donor with HPV-associated anogenital cancer. The material sequenced was blood, taken from a patient who underwent chemoradiotherapy. The rearrangement uses TRBV19 and TRBJ2-5, with 8 bases lining up with TRBD1. CDR3: CASSIDRPGGVETQYF. CDR3 nucleotides: TGTGCCAGTAGTATAGATCGGCCAGGGGGCGTGGAGACCCAGTACTTC. Based on the CDR3 plus reference TRBV19 and TRBJ2-5, the full variable domain is DGGITQSPKYLFRKEGQNVTLSCEQNLNHDAMYWYRQDPGQGLRLIYYSQIVNDFQKGDIAEGYSVSREKKESFPLTVTSAQKNPTAFYLCASSIDRPGGVETQYFGPGTRLLVL.